The clone carrying this T cell receptor beta chain was picked up a small number of times. This sample is part of a study of patients and donors after allogeneic stem cell transplantation. From the RT-PCR reads, TCRdb called clonotypes with MiXCR, one entry per CDR3 protein. The sample includes about 12,000 distinct CDR3 sequences, 25% of them seen just once. V lost 5 bases to trimming and J lost 9 bases, with 8 bases between them. Germline values: CDR1 SGHTA, CDR2 FQGNSA. CDR3 length: 11 amino acids. The chain carries TRBV7-2 and TRBJ2-1; D is uncertain. The sample was blood, either unsorted or a sorted T cell fraction (not recorded which). The sequence derives from a human donor who was either an allogeneic HSCT recipient or a stem cell or donor lymphocyte infusion donor (not recorded which). It is not recorded whose cells these are; they may come from a transplant donor. The CDR3 region is CASSPYGEQFF. The CDR3 DNA reads as TGTGCCAGCAGCCCTTACGGTGAGCAGTTCTTC.